These 14 T cell receptor beta chains were all obtained from the same sample, sequenced in a study of glioma-infiltrating T cells. Using RNA template, CDR3s of TCR alpha and beta were amplified with iRepertoire arm-PCR. TCRdb redid the calling of the multiplex PCR reads with MiXCR, one entry per CDR3 protein. Seen here are more than 300,000 distinct CDR3 sequences, around 45% observed once, and the top ten hold 12%. The sample taken for sequencing was glioma tissue, nonneoplastic brain tissue, or PBMCs (not recorded which). These TCRs come from a human donor with low-grade glioma or glioblastoma, undergoing nonglioma brain surgery, or in good health (not recorded which).

The chain is built from TRBV2 and TRBJ2-1; 8 bases map to TRBD1. V lost 2 bases and J lost 4; bases outside the gene matches: 10. CDR3 size: 17 residues. In germline, CDR1 is SNHLY, CDR2 FYNNEI. The CDR3: CASSEIDRGRVYNEQFF. The CDR3 DNA is TGTGCCAGCAGTGAAATCGACAGGGGTCGGGTTTACAATGAGCAGTTCTTC. Based on the CDR3 plus reference TRBV2 and TRBJ2-1, the full variable domain is EPEVTQTPSHQVTQMGQEVILRCVPISNHLYFYWYRQILGQKVEFLVSFYNNEISEKSEIFDDQFSVERPDGSNFTLKIRSTKLEDSAMYFCASSEIDRGRVYNEQFFGPGTRLTVL.

To note about this clonotype: No conserved phenylalanine or tryptophan ends this CDR3, so it is likely a read error. The chain has TRBV27 and TRBJ2-3; 11 bases match TRBD2. The CDR3 contains 15 residues. V trimming: 6 bases; J trimming: 3 bases; junction bases outside the gene matches: 5. Germline V gene lookup returns CDR1 MNHEY and CDR2 SMNVEV (reference sequence). CDR3 amino acids: CASSTGTSGTDTQYL. Here the CDR3 DNA reads TGTGCCAGCAGCACCGGGACTAGCGGAACAGATACGCAGTATCTT.

Only a few counts were recorded for this clonotype. The chain couples TRBV6-9 to TRBJ2-1; 8 bases match TRBD1. CDR1 MNHGY and CDR2 SVAAGI come from the germline V gene. V lost 3 bases and J lost 12; bases outside the gene matches: 7. The CDR3 has 13 residues. CDR3 loop: CASSYGTGWGQFF. The CDR3 DNA is TGTGCCAGCAGTTACGGGACAGGTTGGGGGCAGTTCTTC.

A single count supports this clonotype. The chain links TRBV6-1 to TRBJ1-1; maybe TRBD1 (6 bases). The CDR3 loop spans 15 amino acids. CDR1 is MNHNS and CDR2 is SASEGT in the germline V gene. Between the trimmed V and J ends, which lost 6 bases and 4 bases, there was a span of 18 bases. The CDR3 region has the DNA TGTGCCAGCAGACTTACAGGGCCTAGTTTCACTGAAGCTTTCTTT. The encoded protein is CASRLTGPSFTEAFF.

There are a few counts of this clonotype. The chain is built from TRBV29-1 and TRBJ1-4; D not certain. This CDR3 is 13 amino acids long. The V end was cut by 0 bases, the J end by 13 bases, with 15 bases between. Germline V gives CDR1 SQVTM, CDR2 ANQGSEA. The CDR3 nucleotides read TGCAGCGTTGAAGATCTTCGCGGCCGCGGACTGTTTTTT. Protein: CSVEDLRGRGLFF.

The rearrangement uses TRBV3-1 and TRBJ1-1, with a possible D match to TRBD1 (6 bases). The CDR3 is made up of 15 amino acids. CDR1 LGHDT and CDR2 YNNKEL come from the germline V gene (reference sequence). Trimming pared 4 bases from V and 5 bases from J, leaving 17 bases between. CDR3 loop: CASSPKGEGGTEAFF. The CDR3 bases are TGTGCCAGCAGCCCTAAGGGAGAAGGGGGAACTGAAGCTTTCTTT.

This chain connects TRBV27 to TRBJ2-1; no clear D. This CDR3 comprises 16 residues. Trimming took 7 bases from V and 0 from J, leaving 16 bases between them. Germline V gives CDR1 MNHEY, CDR2 SMNVEV (reference sequence). The CDR3 sequence: CASNPPGTSSYNEQFF. CDR3 nucleotides: TGTGCCAGCAATCCTCCGGGCACGAGCTCCTACAATGAGCAGTTCTTC.

This clonotype was recorded many times. The chain is built from TRBV20-1 and TRBJ2-3; tentative D call: TRBD2 (6 bases). Germline lookup yields CDR1 DFQATT and CDR2 SNEGSKA (reference sequence). The CDR3 loop spans 12 amino acids. Trimming took off 8 bases at V and 3 bases at J, with 12 bases between the two ends. The CDR3 here is CSYTGETDTQYF. The CDR3 region has the DNA TGCAGTTATACGGGAGAGACAGATACGCAGTATTTT.

The CDR3 is CATSRGTAPSTDTQYF. The CDR3 region has the DNA TGTGCCACCAGCAGAGGGACTGCACCAAGCACAGATACGCAGTATTTT. The rearrangement links TRBV15 to TRBJ2-3; tentatively, D is TRBD2 (5 bases). Germline-derived CDR1 and CDR2 are LNHNV and YYDKDF (reference sequence). This CDR3 contains 16 residues. Trimming removed 1 base from V and 0 bases from J, with 11 bases in between.

This clonotype has more than one count but fewer than ten. The chain uses TRBV20-1 and TRBJ1-1; 7 bases fit TRBD1. V gave up 5 bases and J gave up 4 bases; unmatched junction bases: 10. Germline assignment: CDR1 DFQATT and CDR2 SNEGSKA (reference sequence). The CDR3 runs 14 residues. CDR3 DNA sequence: TGCAGTGCTTTGCTAGGGGGCCCGGGCACTGAAGCTTTCTTT. It is translated as CSALLGGPGTEAFF.

In this sample, this clonotype turned up a few times. The chain combines TRBV19 with TRBJ2-7; D might be TRBD2 (6 bases). The CDR3 has 13 amino acids. Germline V lookup: CDR1 LNHDA, CDR2 SQIVND (reference sequence). The ends were cut back, 3 bases at V and 9 bases at J, with 15 bases in the middle. The CDR3 DNA sequence: TGTGCCAGTAGTATTGCGGGAACCGGCAGGCAGTACTTC. Its translation is CASSIAGTGRQYF. Complete variable domain (other parts from reference TRBV19 and TRBJ2-7): DGGITQSPKYLFRKEGQNVTLSCEQNLNHDAMYWYRQDPGQGLRLIYYSQIVNDFQKGDIAEGYSVSREKKESFPLTVTSAQKNPTAFYLCASSIAGTGRQYFGPGTRLTVT.

About this clonotype itself: One end of the junction fails to match germline, which may point to a read error. The V gene is TRBV12-3 or TRBV12-4, the J gene TRBJ2-5; 8 bases line up with TRBD1. The length of the CDR3 is 17 residues. The CDR3 coding sequence is TGTGTCAGCAGTTACGAGTTCCGTGGCAGGGGGCTCGAGACCCAGTACTTC. The encoded protein is CVSSYEFRGRGLETQYF.

The rearrangement uses TRBV5-1 and TRBJ2-1, with TRBD2 matching over 7 bases. The CDR3 loop spans 16 amino acids. The germline V gene has CDR1 SGHRS and CDR2 YFSETQ. Unmatched junction bases numbered 8, after V lost 5 bases and J lost 0 bases. In DNA, the CDR3 is TGCGCCAGCAGGTCGAGGGCGGGAGCCTCCTACAATGAGCAGTTCTTC. Translating it yields CASRSRAGASYNEQFF.

This clonotype was seen ten or more times. V gene TRBV20-1 combines with J gene TRBJ2-3; no definite D call. The V end was cut by 3 bases, the J end by 0 bases, with 13 bases between. CDR1 is DFQATT and CDR2 is SNEGSKA in the germline V gene (reference sequence). There are 15 residues in the CDR3. The CDR3 reads CSARIFGPSTDTQYF. The CDR3 coding sequence is TGCAGTGCTAGGATTTTCGGACCTAGCACAGATACGCAGTATTTT.